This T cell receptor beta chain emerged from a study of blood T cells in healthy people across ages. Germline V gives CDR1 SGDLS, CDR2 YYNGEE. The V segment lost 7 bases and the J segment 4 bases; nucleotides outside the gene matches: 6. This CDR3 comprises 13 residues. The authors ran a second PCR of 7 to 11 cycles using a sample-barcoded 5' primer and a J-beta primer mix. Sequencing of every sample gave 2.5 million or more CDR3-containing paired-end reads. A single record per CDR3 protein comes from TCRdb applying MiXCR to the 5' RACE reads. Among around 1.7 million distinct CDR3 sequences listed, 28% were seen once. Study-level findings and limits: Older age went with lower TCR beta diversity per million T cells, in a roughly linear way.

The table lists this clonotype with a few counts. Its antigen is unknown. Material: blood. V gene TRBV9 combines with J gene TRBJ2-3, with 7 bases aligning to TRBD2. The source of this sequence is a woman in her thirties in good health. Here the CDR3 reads CASGRAVADTQYF. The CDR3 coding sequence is TGTGCCAGCGGGAGGGCGGTGGCAGATACGCAGTATTTT. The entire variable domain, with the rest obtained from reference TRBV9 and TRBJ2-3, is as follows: DSGVTQTPKHLITATGQRVTLRCSPRSGDLSVYWYQQSLDQGLQFLIQYYNGEERAKGNILERFSAQQFPDLHSELNLSSLELGDSALYFCASGRAVADTQYFGPGTRLTVL.